The clone carrying this T cell receptor beta chain was observed once. These data are taken from a study of blood T cell repertoires in COVID-19. TCRdb keeps only in-frame clones here, not all; method: immunoSEQ multiplex PCR. This table holds about 200,000 clones, approximately 90% found once. Patients at the Seattle site were enrolled during active infection and followed longitudinally. Germline V lookup: CDR1 SGHDN, CDR2 FVKESK. V lost 2 bases and J lost 3; bases outside the gene matches: 5. The length of the CDR3 is 17 residues. Sequencing was carried out using peripheral blood. The source is a man aged 55 to 70 with COVID-19, enrolled during active disease. The rearrangement joins TRBV14 to TRBJ2-2; 11 positions agree with TRBD2. The CDR3 DNA reads as TGTGCCAGCAGCCAACTAGCGGGAGGCTCGGACACCGGGGAGCTGTTTTTT. Amino acid sequence: CASSQLAGGSDTGELFF. Drawing the rest from reference TRBV14 and TRBJ2-2, the complete variable domain is EAGVTQFPSHSVIEKGQTVTLRCDPISGHDNLYWYRRVMGKEIKFLLHFVKESKQDESGMPNNRFLAERTGGTYSTLKVQPAELEDSGVYFCASSQLAGGSDTGELFFGEGSRLTVL.